Sequencing of this T cell receptor (beta chain) was carried out in a study of blood T cell repertoires in COVID-19. About the study: The United States, Italy and Spain provided the acute and convalescent COVID-19 samples. The analysed material was cDNA or gDNA that came from T cells, B-cell-depleted T cells, or PBMCs.

Original handling: Nucleated cell number was recorded as an estimate derived from reference gene primer amplification. The assay was immunoSEQ multiplex PCR, and TCRdb's table has in-frame clones only and misses some. Clonal size and the V and J genes are those of that table, whereas D and trimming came from the DNA. The data contain some 59,000 clones, nearly 90% of them singletons. The germline V gene has CDR1 MNHNS and CDR2 SASEGT. CDR3 size: 14 residues. Trimming cost V 5 bases and J 6 bases; bases outside gene matches: 5. V and J are TRBV6-1 and TRBJ1-5; 9 positions match TRBD1. Sequenced input: peripheral blood. This TCR came from a man between 60 and 75 years old with acute or convalescent COVID-19. CDR3 region: CASSTGQGSQPQHF. For the CDR3, the DNA is TGTGCCAGCAGTACGGGACAGGGTAGTCAGCCCCAGCATTTT.